These 10 T cell receptor beta chains share one sample of origin, sequenced in a study of T-cell reconstitution after alpha-beta-depleted transplantation in children. Researchers prepared the TCRbeta library using unique molecular identifiers, the study reports. TCRdb analysed the PCR reads with MiXCR anew, one entry per CDR3 protein. The sample shows hundreds of thousands of distinct CDR3 sequences, over 10% of them seen only once. The sequencing used PBMCs, collected before TCRalphabeta/CD19-depleted stem cell transplant. All receptors come from a girl aged 2 to 10 with congenital amegakaryocytic thrombocytopenia, due to receive a stem cell transplant.

This clonotype has just a few counts. The chain employs TRBV5-1 and TRBJ2-3; TRBD2 agrees at 7 bases. This CDR3 comprises 16 residues. Trimming removed 2 bases from V and 5 bases from J; junction bases left unmatched: 11. From germline, CDR1 is SGHRS and CDR2 YFSETQ. The CDR3 bases are TGCGCCAGCAGCTTCTCATCGGCGGGAGAGGGAGATACGCAGTATTTT. Amino acids: CASSFSSAGEGDTQYF.

This clonotype showed up many times. The chain joins TRBV5-1 to TRBJ1-2, with D unclear. Deletions cut 6 bases from V and 13 bases from J, with 13 bases between. CDR3 length: 10 amino acids. Germline V gene data show CDR1 as SGHRS and CDR2 as YFSETQ. This CDR3 is CASILLPVTF. The CDR3 DNA is TGCGCCAGCATTTTATTACCGGTCACCTTC.

This clonotype was seen at least ten times. The gene calls are TRBV20-1 and TRBJ2-3, with a possible D match to TRBD2 (5 bases). V was cut by 0 bases and J by 2 bases, with 12 bases left in between. The CDR3 is 15 amino acids. The germline CDR1 and CDR2 sequences are DFQATT and SNEGSKA (reference sequence). The CDR3 coding sequence is TGCAGTGCTAGAGATCCAGCGGAGGTCACAGATACGCAGTATTTT. It is translated as CSARDPAEVTDTQYF.

This clonotype was detected only a few times. The CDR3 nucleotides are TGTGCCAGCAGCCTTTACCGGGACCCTGACTGGGAAGAGACCCAGTACTTC. Protein product: CASSLYRDPDWEETQYF. V usage is TRBV7-2 and J usage is TRBJ2-5; D may correspond to TRBD1 or TRBD2 (5 bases each). Trimming pared 5 bases from V and 3 bases from J, leaving 22 bases between. CDR3 size: 17 residues. The germline CDR1 and CDR2 sequences are SGHTA and FQGNSA. The full variable domain, rest sourced from reference TRBV7-2 and TRBJ2-5, is GAGVSQSPSNKVTEKGKDVELRCDPISGHTALYWYRQSLGQGLEFLIYFQGNSAPDKSGLPSDRFSAERTGGSVSTLTIQRTQQEDSAVYLCASSLYRDPDWEETQYFGPGTRLLVL.

The chain links TRBV7-8 to TRBJ1-5; the D gene is possibly TRBD1 (5 bases). The ends were cut back, 1 base at V and 3 bases at J, with 10 bases in the middle. Germline V gene sequence: CDR1 SGHVS, CDR2 FQNEAQ. This CDR3 has 15 residues. Here the CDR3 DNA reads TGTGCCAGCAGCTTAGGGGACGACCACAATCAGCCCCAGCATTTT. Protein product: CASSLGDDHNQPQHF. The full variable domain, with the rest looked up from reference TRBV7-8 and TRBJ1-5, is GAGVSQSPRYKVAKRGQDVALRCDPISGHVSLFWYQQALGQGPEFLTYFQNEAQLDKSGLPSDRFFAERPEGSVSTLKIQRTQQEDSAVYLCASSLGDDHNQPQHFGDGTRLSIL.

The chain combines TRBV20-1 with TRBJ1-6, with D perhaps TRBD1 (5 bases). This CDR3 region has 17 residues. The ends were cut back, 1 base at V and 6 bases at J, with 19 bases in the middle. Germline V gene data show CDR1 as DFQATT and CDR2 as SNEGSKA (reference sequence). The CDR3 DNA reads as TGCAGTGCTAGAGGAGACAGCTTGCCCCCCTTTAATTCACCCCTCCACTTT. It yields the protein CSARGDSLPPFNSPLHF.

V is TRBV23-1 and J is TRBJ2-1, with TRBD1 matching 7 bases. TRBV23-1 is designated an ORF whose function remains uncertain. CDR3 length equals 17 residues. The V and J ends lost 4 bases and 4 bases, in that order; junction bases with no gene match: 13. CDR3 residues: CASSLLLGTECYNEQFF. CDR3 DNA: TGCGCCAGCAGTCTACTCCTCGGGACAGAATGTTACAATGAGCAGTTCTTC.

With regard to this clonotype: At one end the junction does not follow the germline gene, possibly because of a read error. V is TRBV19 and J is TRBJ1-1; 8 bases are a match to TRBD1. CDR1 and CDR2 (germline): LNHDA, SQIVND (reference sequence). The CDR3 extends over 16 amino acids. CDR3 DNA: TGTGCCAGCAGTAACCCCACAGGGGGATTACGGACTGAAGCTTTCTTT. Encoded protein: CASSNPTGGLRTEAFF.

Details on this clonotype: Being one base from a much bigger clone, this may be a read error. CDR3 DNA sequence: TGCGCCAGCAGCACAATCGGCGGAGATTACAATGAGCAGTTCTTC. Translated, it gives CASSTIGGDYNEQFF. The chain has TRBV5-1 and TRBJ2-1; D gene uncertain. Germline assignment: CDR1 SGHRS and CDR2 YFSETQ. Trimming removed 4 bases at V and 4 bases at J, with 15 bases between. The CDR3 spans 15 residues.

This clonotype occurred once. The V call is TRBV27, the J call TRBJ1-4, with TRBD1 as a possible D gene (6 bases). The CDR3 sequence is 16 residues long. V was cut by 4 bases and J by 8 bases, with 20 bases left in between. In germline, CDR1 is MNHEY, CDR2 SMNVEV (reference sequence). The CDR3 DNA sequence: TGTGCCAGCAGTTCCGATGACAGCCCAGGGGCCGAAAAACTGTTTTTT. This codes for CASSSDDSPGAEKLFF.